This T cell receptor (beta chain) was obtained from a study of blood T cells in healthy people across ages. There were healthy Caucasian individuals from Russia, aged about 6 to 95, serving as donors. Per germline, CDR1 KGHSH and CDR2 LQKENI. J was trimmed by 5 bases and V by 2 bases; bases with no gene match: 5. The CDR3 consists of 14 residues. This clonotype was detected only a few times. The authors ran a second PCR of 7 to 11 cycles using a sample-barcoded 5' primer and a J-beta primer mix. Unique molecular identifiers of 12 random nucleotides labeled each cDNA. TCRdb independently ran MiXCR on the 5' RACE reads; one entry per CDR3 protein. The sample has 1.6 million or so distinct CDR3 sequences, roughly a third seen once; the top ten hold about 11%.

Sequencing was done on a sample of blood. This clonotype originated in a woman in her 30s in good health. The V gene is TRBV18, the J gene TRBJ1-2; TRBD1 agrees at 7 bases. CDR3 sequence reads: CASSPVQGRYGYTF. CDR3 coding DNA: TGTGCCAGCTCACCAGTACAGGGGAGATATGGCTACACCTTC.